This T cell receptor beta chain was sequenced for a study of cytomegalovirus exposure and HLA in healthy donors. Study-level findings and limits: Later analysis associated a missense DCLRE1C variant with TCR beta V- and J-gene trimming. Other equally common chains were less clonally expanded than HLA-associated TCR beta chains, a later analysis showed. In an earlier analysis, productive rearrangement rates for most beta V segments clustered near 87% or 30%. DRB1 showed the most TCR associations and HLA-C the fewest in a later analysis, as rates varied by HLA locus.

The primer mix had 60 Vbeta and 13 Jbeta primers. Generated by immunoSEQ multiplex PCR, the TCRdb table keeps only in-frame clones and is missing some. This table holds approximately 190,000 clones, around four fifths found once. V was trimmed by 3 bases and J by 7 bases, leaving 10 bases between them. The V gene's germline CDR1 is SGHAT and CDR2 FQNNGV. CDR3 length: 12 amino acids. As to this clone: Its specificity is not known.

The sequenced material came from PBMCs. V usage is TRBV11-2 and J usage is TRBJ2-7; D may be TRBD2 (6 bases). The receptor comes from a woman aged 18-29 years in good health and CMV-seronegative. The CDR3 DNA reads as TGTGCCAGCAGCTTGATGGGGGGAGAGCAGTACTTC. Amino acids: CASSLMGGEQYF.